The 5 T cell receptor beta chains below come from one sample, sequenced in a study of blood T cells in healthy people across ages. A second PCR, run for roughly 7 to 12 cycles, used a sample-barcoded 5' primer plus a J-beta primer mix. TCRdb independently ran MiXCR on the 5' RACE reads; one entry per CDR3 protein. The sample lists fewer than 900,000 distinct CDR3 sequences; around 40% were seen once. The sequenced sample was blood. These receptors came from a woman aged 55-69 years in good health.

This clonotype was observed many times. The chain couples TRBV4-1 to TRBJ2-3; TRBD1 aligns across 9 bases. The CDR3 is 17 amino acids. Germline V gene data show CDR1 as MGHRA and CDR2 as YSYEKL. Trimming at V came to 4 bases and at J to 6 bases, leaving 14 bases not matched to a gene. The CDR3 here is CASSRDSPGQGIDTQYF. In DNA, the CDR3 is TGCGCCAGCAGCCGCGATTCTCCGGGACAGGGTATCGATACGCAGTATTTT.

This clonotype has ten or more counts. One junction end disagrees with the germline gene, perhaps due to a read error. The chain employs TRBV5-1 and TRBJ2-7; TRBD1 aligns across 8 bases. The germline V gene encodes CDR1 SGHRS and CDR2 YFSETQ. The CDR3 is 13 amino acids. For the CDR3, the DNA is TGTGCCAGCAGTCCAGGGGGCGCCTACGAGCAGTACTTC. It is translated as CASSPGGAYEQYF.

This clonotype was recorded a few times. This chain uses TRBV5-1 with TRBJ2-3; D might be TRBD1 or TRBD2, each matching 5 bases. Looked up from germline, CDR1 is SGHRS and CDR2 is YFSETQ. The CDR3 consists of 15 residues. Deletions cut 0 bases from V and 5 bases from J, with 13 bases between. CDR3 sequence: CASSLGERGGDTQYF. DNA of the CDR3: TGCGCCAGCAGCTTGGGGGAGCGTGGGGGAGATACGCAGTATTTT.

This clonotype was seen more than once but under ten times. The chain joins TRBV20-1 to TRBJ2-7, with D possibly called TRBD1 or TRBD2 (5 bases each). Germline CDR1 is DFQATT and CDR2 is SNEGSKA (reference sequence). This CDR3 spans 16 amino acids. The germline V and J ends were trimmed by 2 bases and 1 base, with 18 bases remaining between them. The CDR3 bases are TGCAGTGCTAGACCAACAGAGGGGTGGGGTTCCTACGAGCAGTACTTC. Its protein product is CSARPTEGWGSYEQYF.

The CDR3 nucleotides read TGTGCCATCAGTCCGTCGGAGGGACAGGGGTTGGAGACCCAGTACTTC. Protein: CAISPSEGQGLETQYF. The chain carries TRBV10-3 and TRBJ2-5; 10 bases agree with TRBD1. After removal of 5 bases from V and 5 bases from J, the junction contained 11 bases not matched to a gene. This CDR3 comprises 16 residues. The germline V gene encodes CDR1 ENHRY and CDR2 SYGVKD.